The 14 T cell receptor beta chains presented below share a single source sample, sequenced in a study of T-cell reconstitution after alpha-beta-depleted transplantation in children. A TCRbeta library incorporating unique molecular identifiers was prepared. TCRdb reprocessed the PCR reads with MiXCR, giving one entry per CDR3 protein. Of about 980,000 distinct CDR3 sequences in the sample, 25% to 35% are singletons; the top ten hold over 25%. Here the sequenced sample was PBMCs, mostly from graft donor cells, taken 360 days after TCRalphabeta/CD19-depleted stem cell transplant. Receptors originate from a boy younger than two who had a stem cell transplant for SCID, so the T cells may come from the graft donor.

This clonotype occurred a few times. The chain has TRBV27 and TRBJ1-6, with a weak D call TRBD1 (6 bases). The CDR3 runs 16 residues. The V and J ends lost 3 bases and 10 bases respectively, with 19 bases between them. Germline V gene sequence: CDR1 MNHEY, CDR2 SMNVEV (reference sequence). CDR3 DNA: TGTGCCAGCAGTTTTGGTTTGGGGGTAGGGGGGTCACCCCTCCACTTT. Protein sequence: CASSFGLGVGGSPLHF.

A few counts support this clonotype. The gene calls are TRBV10-3 and TRBJ2-1, with D possibly called TRBD1 or TRBD2 (7 bases each). The CDR3 consists of 16 residues. The ends were cut back, 5 bases at V and 4 bases at J, with 18 bases in the middle. From germline, CDR1 is ENHRY and CDR2 SYGVKD. The CDR3: CAISTGGGGLYNEQFF. The CDR3 DNA is TGTGCCATCAGTACCGGGGGAGGGGGCCTATACAATGAGCAGTTCTTC.

This clonotype occurred once. The chain joins TRBV12-3 or TRBV12-4 to TRBJ2-3; D is possibly TRBD1 (6 bases). Trimming took off 7 bases at V and 3 bases at J, with 23 bases between the two ends. The CDR3 runs 17 residues. The CDR3 here is CASTILRDTSGTDTQYF. The CDR3 bases are TGTGCCAGCACCATTTTGAGGGACACCAGTGGGACAGATACGCAGTATTTT.

This chain uses TRBV20-1 with TRBJ2-3; 8 bases agree with TRBD2. From germline, CDR1 is DFQATT and CDR2 SNEGSKA (reference sequence). The trim removed 2 bases at V and 1 base at J, leaving 2 bases unmatched. The CDR3 loop spans 14 amino acids. The CDR3 here is CSARRRGGTDTQYF. Here the CDR3 DNA reads TGCAGTGCTAGACGGCGGGGGGGCACAGATACGCAGTATTTT.

This clonotype was recorded a few times. The chain recombines TRBV20-1 with TRBJ2-1; D tentatively fits TRBD1 or TRBD2 (6 bases each). V lost 3 bases to trimming and J lost 8 bases, with 17 bases between them. In germline, CDR1 is DFQATT, CDR2 SNEGSKA (reference sequence). The CDR3 consists of 14 residues. The CDR3 nucleotides read TGCAGTGCTAGTCGAACGGGGGCCCTCCATGAGCAGTTCTTC. It encodes CSASRTGALHEQFF.

The chain carries TRBV12-5 and TRBJ2-3; D gene ambiguous. The V end lost 8 bases, the J end lost 3 bases, and 9 bases lay between the germline ends. This CDR3 is built from 12 residues. CDR1 and CDR2 (germline): LGHNT, FRNRAP. In DNA, the CDR3 is TGTGCTAGTATGGGCGTAACAGATACGCAGTATTTT. This encodes CASMGVTDTQYF.

The CDR3 reads CASSLAAGDTDTQYF. CDR3 nucleotides: TGTGCCAGCAGCTTAGCAGCGGGGGACACAGATACGCAGTATTTT. The rearrangement links TRBV5-4 to TRBJ2-3; the match to TRBD2 covers 8 bases. CDR3 length: 15 residues. J was trimmed by 2 bases and V by 2 bases; bases with no gene match: 4. In germline, CDR1 is SGHNT, CDR2 YYREEE (reference sequence).

The CDR3 bases are TGCAGCGCCCCCGAAAACACCGGGGAGCTGTTTTTT. It translates to CSAPENTGELFF. V usage is TRBV29-1 and J usage is TRBJ2-2; D uncertain. From germline, CDR1 is SQVTM and CDR2 ANQGSEA. This CDR3 region has 12 residues. V shed 7 bases and J shed 2 bases, with 8 bases lying between them.

The V and J genes are TRBV29-1 and TRBJ2-1; perhaps TRBD1 as D (6 bases). The CDR3 covers 12 residues. Per germline, CDR1 SQVTM and CDR2 ANQGSEA. The V gene lost 2 bases and the J gene lost 7 bases, with 9 bases spanning the gap. CDR3 coding DNA: TGCAGCGTTGAATCACAGGGAAATGAGCAGTTCTTC. This gives the protein CSVESQGNEQFF.

This clonotype was seen many times. V gene TRBV29-1 combines with J gene TRBJ2-1; D tentatively fits TRBD1 or TRBD2 (5 bases each). CDR1 and CDR2 (germline): SQVTM, ANQGSEA. Trimming cost V 4 bases and J 0 bases, with 10 bases left between them. CDR3 length: 14 amino acids. The CDR3 region is CSVGWGSSYNEQFF. For the CDR3, the DNA is TGCAGCGTTGGTTGGGGGAGCTCCTACAATGAGCAGTTCTTC.

Turning to this clonotype: Just one base apart from a much larger clone, this may be a read error. The V call is TRBV11-1, the J call TRBJ2-1, with a weak D call TRBD1 (5 bases). The V gene lost 5 bases and the J gene lost 3 bases, with 17 bases spanning the gap. The CDR3 is 16 amino acids. Germline-derived CDR1 and CDR2 are SGHAT and FQDESV (reference sequence). The CDR3 DNA follows: TGTGCCAGCAGCGACCGGCAGGGAATGTACTACAATGAGCAGTTCTTC. Protein product: CASSDRQGMYYNEQFF.

This clonotype occurred a few times. This rearrangement joins TRBV5-5 to TRBJ2-1; D ambiguous. CDR3 length equals 14 residues. V was trimmed by 3 bases and J by 7 bases, leaving 14 bases between them. Germline values: CDR1 SGHKS, CDR2 YYEKEE (reference sequence). The CDR3 sequence is CASSSLLSRNEQFF. For the CDR3, the DNA is TGTGCCAGCAGCTCCCTCCTATCTAGGAATGAGCAGTTCTTC.

In its sample, this clonotype was seen a few times. The rearrangement links TRBV20-1 to TRBJ2-3; D gene uncertain. CDR1 and CDR2 (germline): DFQATT, SNEGSKA (reference sequence). This CDR3 has 14 residues. V lost 0 bases and J lost 10, with 17 bases in between. The CDR3 coding sequence is TGCAGTGCTAGAGAATTTGGGTTCCTCCGAGCGCAGTATTTT. Encoded protein: CSAREFGFLRAQYF.

J is TRBJ2-4 and V is TRBV5-1; TRBD1 agrees at 8 bases. Germline V gene data show CDR1 as SGHRS and CDR2 as YFSETQ. The CDR3 has 18 amino acids. V was clipped by 4 bases and J by 0 bases; unmatched bases: 12. The CDR3 region has the DNA TGCGCCAGCAGCCCGGGACAGGACAGCCACTTAGCCAAAAACATTCAGTACTTC. Protein product: CASSPGQDSHLAKNIQYF.